These T cell receptor beta chains were read from a single sample in a study of T cell responses to AZD1222 COVID-19 vaccine. TCRdb keeps only in-frame clones here, not all; method: immunoSEQ multiplex PCR. The sample holds 150,000 or so clones; about 91% are singletons and the top ten take roughly 3.6%. The material was peripheral blood, obtained 28 days after the second AZD1222 dose. The receptor source for this set is an adult who received the AZD1222 COVID-19 vaccine. Both conserved end residues are part of each CDR3. D genes are given only for firm matches. Clone sizes are given selectively: once, few, many, or a class where the clone is expanded.

TRBJ1-2,-,TRBV28,-,TGTGCCAGCCGGTTACCTTTCTCTGGCTACACCTTC,CASRLPFSGYTF
TRBJ2-1,TRBD2,TRBV6-1,-,TGTGCCAGCAGTGTTAGTAGCGGGGGGAGCTCCTACAATGAGCAGTTCTTC,CASSVSSGGSSYNEQFF
TRBJ1-2,-,TRBV19,once,TGTGCCAGTAGTGAGGACTATGGCTACACCTTC,CASSEDYGYTF
TRBJ2-6,-,TRBV5-6,-,TGTGCCAGCAGTATGAGGGGCTCTGGGGCCAACGTCCTGACTTTC,CASSMRGSGANVLTF
TRBJ2-1,TRBD1,TRBV29-1,-,TGCAGCGTTGCTGCGGGTTTTTCGGGACAGGGGTCGGATGAGCAGTTCTTC,CSVAAGFSGQGSDEQFF
TRBJ2-7,TRBD1,TRBV3-1/TRBV3-2,-,TGTGCCAGCAGCCTCCGGGACAGCGATCCCTACGAGCAGTACTTC,CASSLRDSDPYEQYF
TRBJ1-6,-,TRBV13,-,TGTGCCAGCAGCTTTAGGCCGACTAAGTCACCCCTCCACTTT,CASSFRPTKSPLHF
TRBJ1-5,-,TRBV14,-,TGTGCCAGCAGCCAAGGGGGTCAGCCCCAGCATTTT,CASSQGGQPQHF
TRBJ2-2,TRBD2,TRBV9,once,TGTGCCAGCAGCGCTCTAGCGGCGAACACCGGGGAGCTGTTTTTT,CASSALAANTGELFF
TRBJ1-5,-,TRBV6-5,-,TGTGCCAGCAGTTATGATTCTTATCAGCCCCAGCATTTT,CASSYDSYQPQHF
TRBJ1-2,TRBD1,TRBV5-1,-,TGCGCCAGCAGCTTGTTCGGACAGGGTTTGAACGTTGGCTACACCTTC,CASSLFGQGLNVGYTF
TRBJ2-5,-,TRBV29-1,-,TGCAGCGTTGAATTCCGCGGGACAGCATGGGGGGAGACCCAGTACTTC,CSVEFRGTAWGETQYF
TRBJ2-1,-,TRBV12-3/TRBV12-4,-,TGTGCCAGCAGTCACGGGAACAATGAGCAGTTCTTC,CASSHGNNEQFF
TRBJ1-2,-,TRBV15,-,TGTGCCACCAGCAGAGATGGGGGGTTGTGGGGCTACACCTTC,CATSRDGGLWGYTF
TRBJ1-1,TRBD1,TRBV5-1,-,TGCGCCAGCAGCTCTACAGGGGCCCGTGGCACTGAAGCTTTCTTT,CASSSTGARGTEAFF
TRBJ1-6,-,TRBV28,once,TGTGCCAGCAGTTTATTGAATTCACCCCTCCACTTT,CASSLLNSPLHF
TRBJ2-7,TRBD1,TRBV6-1,-,TGTGCCAGCAGTGACATAGGGACAGTCTCCTACGAGCAGTACTTC,CASSDIGTVSYEQYF
TRBJ2-2,TRBD2,TRBV19,-,TGTGCCAGTAGGGCCCTAGCGGGCACGAACACCGGGGAGCTGTTTTTT,CASRALAGTNTGELFF
TRBJ1-2,-,TRBV13,-,TGTGCCAGCAGCTTCTCGTCAGAATTCTATGGCTACACCTTC,CASSFSSEFYGYTF
TRBJ1-5,-,TRBV19,-,TGTGCCAGTAGATTCGATCGGAGTGGCAATCAGCCCCAGCATTTT,CASRFDRSGNQPQHF
TRBJ1-1,TRBD1,TRBV3-1/TRBV3-2,-,TGTGCCAGCAGCCAAGGTCGGGGACAGACCACTGAAGCTTTCTTT,CASSQGRGQTTEAFF
TRBJ1-2,TRBD1,TRBV3-1/TRBV3-2,-,TGTGCCAGCAGACTGGACAGGGTGACCTATGGCTACACCTTC,CASRLDRVTYGYTF
TRBJ2-1,-,TRBV30,-,TGTGCCTGGAGTGTACGGAGGGGAGAAGGCAATGAGCAGTTCTTC,CAWSVRRGEGNEQFF
TRBJ1-3,-,TRBV2,few,TGTGCCAGCAGTGAATCCAGGTCTGGAAACACCATATATTTT,CASSESRSGNTIYF
TRBJ1-2,TRBD1,TRBV7-2,-,TGTGCCAGCAGCCCCGGGACAGGGGTGGGCTATGGCTACACCTTC,CASSPGTGVGYGYTF
TRBJ2-2,-,TRBV6-5,-,TGTGCCAGCAGTCTTAGTGGCGGGGAGCTGTTTTTT,CASSLSGGELFF
TRBJ2-7,TRBD2,TRBV29-1,-,TGCAGCGCTGCGACTAGCGGGAGCTCCTACGAGCAGTACTTC,CSAATSGSSYEQYF
TRBJ2-4,TRBD1,TRBV28,-,TGTGCCAGCTCGACAGGGACCCTAGCCAAAAACATTCAGTACTTC,CASSTGTLAKNIQYF
TRBJ1-5,-,TRBV28,once,TGTGCCAGCAAGGCCGGGGGCCTAAGAAATCAGCCCCAGCATTTT,CASKAGGLRNQPQHF
TRBJ1-1,-,TRBV11-3,-,TGTGCCAGCAGCTCTCAGGGTAACACTGAAGCTTTCTTT,CASSSQGNTEAFF
TRBJ1-1,-,TRBV3-1/TRBV3-2,once,TGTGCCAGCAGCCAAGATGCGGGAGGCACTGAAGCTTTCTTT,CASSQDAGGTEAFF
TRBJ2-1,-,TRBV11-2,-,TGTGCCAGCAGCTTAGGAGGGGTAACCTACAATGAGCAGTTCTTC,CASSLGGVTYNEQFF
TRBJ1-4,-,TRBV3-1/TRBV3-2,-,TGTGCCAGCAGCCAAGATTGGTCCGCGGGGCAAAAACTGTTTTTT,CASSQDWSAGQKLFF
TRBJ1-2,-,TRBV28,-,TGTGCCGCCGGGTCATCTAACTATGGCTACACCTTC,CAAGSSNYGYTF
TRBJ1-2,-,TRBV28,-,TGTGCCAGCAGCCCTGGGAGGGACAATGGCTACACCTTC,CASSPGRDNGYTF
TRBJ1-3,TRBD1,TRBV30,-,TGTGCCTGGGAGGGCCGGGACAGGGAACACACCATATATTTT,CAWEGRDREHTIYF
TRBJ2-7,-,TRBV28,-,TGTGCCAGCAGTTCGGGGTCAGGAGTGAGCTACGAGCAGTACTTC,CASSSGSGVSYEQYF
TRBJ1-1,-,TRBV28,once,TGTGCCACCCACAGGGTTGGCACTGAAGCTTTCTTT,CATHRVGTEAFF
TRBJ1-4,-,TRBV5-6,once,TGTGCCAGCAGCCTACCTACCGGAGAAAAACTGTTTTTT,CASSLPTGEKLFF
TRBJ1-1,-,TRBV6-1,few,TGTGCCAGCAGTGAAGCGTCGGGTTTTTCGGGGCGCAGCTCTTATTTGAACACTGAAGCTTTCTTT,CASSEASGFSGRSSYLNTEAFF
TRBJ2-7,TRBD2,TRBV7-9,once,TGTGCCAGCAGCAGGCGGGAGGCTACCTACGAGCAGTACTTC,CASSRREATYEQYF
TRBJ2-1,TRBD2,TRBV6-2/TRBV6-3,once,TGTGCCAGCAGTTACGGGACTAGCGGGAGGGCTTTTTACAATGAGCAGTTCTTC,CASSYGTSGRAFYNEQFF
TRBJ1-6,-,TRBV7-9,-,TGTGCCAGCAGCCGGACAGCTTATAATTCACCCCTCCACTTT,CASSRTAYNSPLHF
TRBJ2-7,-,TRBV4-1,few,TGCGCCAGCAGCCAAGATCTCCGTCCCCTGTCCGAGCAGTACTTC,CASSQDLRPLSEQYF